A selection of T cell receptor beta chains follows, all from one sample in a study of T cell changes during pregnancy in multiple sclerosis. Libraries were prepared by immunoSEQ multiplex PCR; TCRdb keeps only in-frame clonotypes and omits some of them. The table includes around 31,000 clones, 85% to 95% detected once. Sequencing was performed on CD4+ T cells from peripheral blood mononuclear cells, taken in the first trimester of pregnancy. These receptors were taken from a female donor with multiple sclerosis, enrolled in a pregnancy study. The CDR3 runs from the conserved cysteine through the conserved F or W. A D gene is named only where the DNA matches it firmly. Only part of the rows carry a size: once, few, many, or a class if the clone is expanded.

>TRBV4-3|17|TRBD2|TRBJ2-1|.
TGCGCCAGCAGCCAAGGGGCGGGGCGGGGGGGCCACAATGAGCAGTTCTTC
CASSQGAGRGGHNEQFF
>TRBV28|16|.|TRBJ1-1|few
TGTGCCAGCAGTACGATTTTGGGCAGGGGGAACACTGAAGCTTTCTTT
CASSTILGRGNTEAFF
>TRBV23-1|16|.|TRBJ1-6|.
TGCGCCAGCAGTCACCCCCCCCCGAGGGAGAATTCACCCCTCCACTTT
CASSHPPPRENSPLHF
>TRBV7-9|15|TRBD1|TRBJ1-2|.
TGTGCCAGCAGCGTCACCCAGACAGGGGTCCGTGGCTACACCTTC
CASSVTQTGVRGYTF
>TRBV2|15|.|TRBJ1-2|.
TGTGCCAGCAGTGAAGGCGGGGGGCGCGTCTATGGCTACACCTTC
CASSEGGGRVYGYTF
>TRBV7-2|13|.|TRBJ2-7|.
TGTGCCAGCAGCATAAACGCCAGGACAGAGCAGTACTTC
CASSINARTEQYF
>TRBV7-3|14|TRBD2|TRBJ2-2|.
TGTGCCAGCGGAGTGGCGGGGGGAACCGGGGAGCTGTTTTTT
CASGVAGGTGELFF
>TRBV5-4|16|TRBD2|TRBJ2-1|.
TGTGCCAGCAGCTTGGGGGGAGCGGGATCCTACAATGAGCAGTTCTTC
CASSLGGAGSYNEQFF
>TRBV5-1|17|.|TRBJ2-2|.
TGCGCCAGCAGCTTGGCCGGTAGGCAGGAAAACACCGGGGAGCTGTTTTTT
CASSLAGRQENTGELFF
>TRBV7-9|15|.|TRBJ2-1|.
TGTGCCAGCAGCCCTGCGACAGGCTCCTACAATGAGCAGTTCTTC
CASSPATGSYNEQFF
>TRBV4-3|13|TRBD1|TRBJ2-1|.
TGCGCCAGCAGCCAAGATTTGGGACAGGGGGAGTTCTTC
CASSQDLGQGEFF
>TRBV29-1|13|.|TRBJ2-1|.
TGCAGCGTCAAAGGACGACTAGGACCCGAGCAGTTCTTC
CSVKGRLGPEQFF
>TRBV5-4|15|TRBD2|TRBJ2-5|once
TGTGCCAGCAGCTCCACGACCGGGGGGGAAGAGACCCAGTACTTC
CASSSTTGGEETQYF
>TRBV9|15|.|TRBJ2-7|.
TGTGCCAGCAGCGTAGTACCCCTACTGGCGGCGGAGCAGTACTTC
CASSVVPLLAAEQYF
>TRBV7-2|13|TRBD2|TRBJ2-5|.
TGTGCCAGCAGATACGGGGGGGCAGAGACCCAGTACTTC
CASRYGGAETQYF
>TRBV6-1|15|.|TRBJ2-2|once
TGTGCCACCATTGGGGGACGGGGGTTGACCGGGGAGCTGTTTTTT
CATIGGRGLTGELFF
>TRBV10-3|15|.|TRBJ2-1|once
TGTGCCATCAGTGCGGGGGGCCTTTCCTACAATGAGCAGTTCTTC
CAISAGGLSYNEQFF
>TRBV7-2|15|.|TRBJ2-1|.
TGTGCCAGCAATCTTGGGGGGACCTTCTACAATGAGCAGTTCTTC
CASNLGGTFYNEQFF
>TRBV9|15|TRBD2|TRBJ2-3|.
TGTGCCAGCAGCGTAGGGTCCGGGGGGACAGATACGCAGTATTTT
CASSVGSGGTDTQYF
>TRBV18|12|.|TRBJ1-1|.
TGTGCCAGCTCACCCCGAGGGAGATTTGCTTTCTTT
CASSPRGRFAFF
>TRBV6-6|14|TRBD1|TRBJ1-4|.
TGTGCCAGCAGCCGCGACAGGGGAGGCGAAAAACTGTTTTTT
CASSRDRGGEKLFF
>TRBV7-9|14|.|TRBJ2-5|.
TGTGCCAGCAGGGAACAGGGTCTCCAAGAGACCCAGTACTTC
CASREQGLQETQYF
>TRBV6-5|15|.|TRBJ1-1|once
TGTGCCAGCAGTTACAACAGGGACATGAACACTGAAGCTTTCTTT
CASSYNRDMNTEAFF
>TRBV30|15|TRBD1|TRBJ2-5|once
TGTGCCTGGAGGGGACAGGCCGATTTTCAAGAGACCCAGTACTTC
CAWRGQADFQETQYF
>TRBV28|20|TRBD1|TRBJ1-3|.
TGTGCCAGCATTGCTTACTCCGGGACAGGGGTCCCTTACTCTGGAAACACCATATATTTT
CASIAYSGTGVPYSGNTIYF
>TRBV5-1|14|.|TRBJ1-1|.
TGCGCCAGCAGCCCGGCGGGGCCCGACACTGAAGCTTTCTTT
CASSPAGPDTEAFF
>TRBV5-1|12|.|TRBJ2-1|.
TGCGCCAGCAGTGAGAGGGGGAATGAGCAGTTCTTC
CASSERGNEQFF
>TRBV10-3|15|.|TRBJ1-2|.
TGTGCCATCAGCTTCCTTTCAGGGGTGGGCTATGGCCACACCTTC
CAISFLSGVGYGHTF
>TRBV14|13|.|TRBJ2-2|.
TGTGCCAGCAGTTACAGGGTTACGGGGGAGCTGTTTTTT
CASSYRVTGELFF
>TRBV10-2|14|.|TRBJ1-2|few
TGCGCCAGCAGAACCCGGGACTTTGTCTATGGCTACACCTTC
CASRTRDFVYGYTF
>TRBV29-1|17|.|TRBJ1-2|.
TGCAGCGTCCGTGTGGGGCTCCGGGGGGCGCATGGCTATGGCTACACCTTC
CSVRVGLRGAHGYGYTF
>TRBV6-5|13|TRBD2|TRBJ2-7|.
TGTGCCAGCAAAGTAGTAGCGGGAGCCGAGCAGTACTTC
CASKVVAGAEQYF
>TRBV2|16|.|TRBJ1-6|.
TGTGCCAGCAGTGATTCTCGACAGGCTGAGAATTCACCCCTCCACTTT
CASSDSRQAENSPLHF
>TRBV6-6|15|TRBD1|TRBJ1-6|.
TGTGCCAGCATTACACAGGGGAGCCATAATTCACCCCTCCACTTT
CASITQGSHNSPLHF
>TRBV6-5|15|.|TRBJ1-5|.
TGTGCCAGCAGTTACTCGAAACAGTCAGGACAGCCCCAGCATTTT
CASSYSKQSGQPQHF
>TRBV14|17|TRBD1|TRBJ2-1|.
TGTGCCAGCAGCCCTAAAAACAGGGGGCGATCCTACAATGAGCAGTTCTTC
CASSPKNRGRSYNEQFF
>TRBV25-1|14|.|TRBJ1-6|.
TGTGCCAGCAGGCAGTACTCCTATAATTCACCCCTCCACTTT
CASRQYSYNSPLHF
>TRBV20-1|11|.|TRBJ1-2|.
TGCAGTGACAGAACACAGGGAAGCTACACCTTC
CSDRTQGSYTF
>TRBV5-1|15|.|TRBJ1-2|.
TGCGCCAGCAGCTTGCGTTGGGGCGCGGACTATGGCTACACCTTC
CASSLRWGADYGYTF
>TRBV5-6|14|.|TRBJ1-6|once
TGTGCCAGCAGCTTGGTTCAGGTTAATTCACCCCTCCACTTT
CASSLVQVNSPLHF